This TCR beta chain was recovered during a study of tumor-infiltrating lymphocytes in primary liver carcinoma. Overall study: The patients, men and women alike, were aged 30 to 69 years. There were roughly 3.65 to 7.13 million productive TCRbeta reads per sample, a yield similar across tissue types. Study-wide results and limits: Tumor-adjacent and tumor-blood pairs shared less of their repertoires than tumor region pairs shared. Tumors had a significantly higher top-250-clone fraction than blood (p = 0.039).

The tissue used was unsorted bulk material of 20-30 mg. RNA and DNA were co-extracted from it with the AllPrep DNA/RNA mini kit. In its sample, this clonotype was seen many times. Its matching antigen is unknown. Starting from around 510 ng of total RNA, TCR beta cDNA was produced with a primer in the constant region. A slightly modified ARM-PCR protocol with three nested multiplex PCR rounds produced these TCR beta libraries. Investigators reported that the first two PCR rounds, at 9 to 11 cycles each, used TRBV1-TRBV30 forward primers with a C-beta reverse primer. TCRdb redid the calling of the multiplex PCR reads with MiXCR, one entry per CDR3 protein. The sample has 85,000 to 100,000 distinct CDR3 sequences, 65% to 70% seen once. The CDR3 length is 14 residues. Germline loops: CDR1 LNHDA, CDR2 SQIVND (reference sequence). The ends lost 5 bases at V and 7 bases at J; junction bases unmatched: 6.

This TCR was recovered from a man aged 40-49 years with primary liver carcinoma and hepatitis B virus infection. Sequencing was carried out using tumor-adjacent normal liver tissue. The rearrangement joins TRBV19 to TRBJ2-2, with 8 bases identical to TRBD2. The CDR3: CASSAGLVGGELFF. Here the CDR3 DNA reads TGTGCCAGTAGTGCGGGACTAGTGGGCGGGGAGCTGTTTTTT.